This TCR beta chain was sequenced during a study of blood T cell repertoires in COVID-19. Sequencing used immunoSEQ multiplex PCR; TCRdb keeps in-frame clones, though not all of them. This sample has roughly 73,000 clones, with roughly 85% found just once. This CDR3 has 13 amino acids. V trimming: 8 bases; J trimming: 8 bases; junction bases outside the gene matches: 11. From germline, CDR1 is SNHLY and CDR2 FYNNEI. Sequencing was done on a sample of peripheral blood. This clonotype was obtained from a woman in her sixties with acute or convalescent COVID-19. This sequence joins TRBV2 and TRBJ1-2; 7 bases match TRBD1. The CDR3 protein is CASGVQGFGGYTF. The CDR3 region has the DNA TGTGCCAGCGGGGTACAGGGGTTCGGGGGCTACACCTTC.